This TCR beta chain is drawn from a study of blood T cells in healthy people across ages. Using a J-beta primer mix together with a sample-barcoded 5' primer, a second PCR was run for roughly 6 to 11 cycles. TCRdb reanalysed the 5' RACE reads using MiXCR and keeps one entry per CDR3 protein. The sample includes around 1,000,000 distinct CDR3 sequences, 20% to 25% seen only once; the top ten take approximately 0.71%. This sample also belongs to another study, concerning T cells of mothers and their children.

The specimen was blood. This TCR derives from a girl aged 2 to 9 in good health.

For the CDR3, the DNA is TGTGCCAGCAGTTGGACAGGGAAAGGGTCCTACGAGCAGTACTTC. Amino acids: CASSWTGKGSYEQYF. The chain has TRBV12-3 or TRBV12-4 and TRBJ2-7; 8 nucleotides agree with TRBD1. The J segment lost 1 base and the V segment lost 4 bases, leaving 6 bases of the junction unmatched. The CDR3 length is 15 residues.